The 26 T cell receptor beta chains below come from one sample, sequenced in a study of blood T cells in healthy people across ages. Primed by a sample-barcoded 5' primer and a J-beta primer mix, a second PCR proceeded for about 7 to 11 cycles. MiXCR, run by TCRdb on the 5' RACE reads, gives a single entry per CDR3 protein. In the table there are about 1.4 million distinct CDR3 sequences, approximately 59% of which are singletons. The material sequenced was blood. The receptors stem from a man aged 18 to 30 in good health.

The chain is built from TRBV20-1 and TRBJ2-7; 7 nucleotides match TRBD1. CDR1 and CDR2 from the germline V gene are DFQATT and SNEGSKA (reference sequence). Losses at the gene ends were 3 bases for V and 3 bases for J; bases not matched to a gene: 5. The CDR3 is 13 residues long. Here the CDR3 reads CSARGWDSYEQYF. CDR3 bases: TGCAGTGCTAGGGGTTGGGACAGCTACGAGCAGTACTTC.

This chain joins TRBV4-2 and TRBJ2-7; 7 nucleotides agree with TRBD2. The DNA end is a closer match to TRBJ2-1, so the J assignment may be wrong. Germline V gene sequence: CDR1 LGHNA, CDR2 YNFKEQ. The CDR3 spans 18 residues. In DNA, the CDR3 is TGTGCCAGCAGCCAAAACATACCTTCGGGGGGAGACTTCTATGAGCAGTTCTTC. Protein product: CASSQNIPSGGDFYEQFF.

The rearrangement links TRBV7-8 to TRBJ1-2; D not certain. The CDR3 consists of 12 residues. Germline assignment: CDR1 SGHVS and CDR2 FQNEAQ. V gave up 6 bases and J gave up 6 bases, with 11 bases separating them. The DNA for the CDR3 is TGTGCCAGCAGTTCGGGAGGGAATGGCTACACCTTC. Encoded protein: CASSSGGNGYTF. The variable domain in full, completed from reference TRBV7-8 and TRBJ1-2, reads GAGVSQSPRYKVAKRGQDVALRCDPISGHVSLFWYQQALGQGPEFLTYFQNEAQLDKSGLPSDRFFAERPEGSVSTLKIQRTQQEDSAVYLCASSSGGNGYTFGSGTRLTVV.

This clonotype was observed a handful of times. CDR3 amino acids: CSVEVPRLDSTDTQYF. CDR3 nucleotides: TGCAGCGTTGAAGTTCCCCGACTGGATAGCACAGATACGCAGTATTTT. V is TRBV29-1 and J is TRBJ2-3; D remains ambiguous. Deletions cut 1 base from V and 0 bases from J, with 14 bases between. The CDR3 is 16 residues long. Germline assignment: CDR1 SQVTM and CDR2 ANQGSEA.

Regarding this clonotype: Its ends do not fully match the called genes, so a read error is possible. This chain links TRBV25-1 with TRBJ2-5, with D tentatively TRBD2 (5 bases). This CDR3 has 18 residues. The germline CDR1 and CDR2 sequences are MGHDK and SYGVNS. For the CDR3, the DNA is TGTGCCAGCAGTGAAGGGCAGAACCGGGGTATGGGTCAAGGGACCCAGTACTTC. Amino acids: CASSEGQNRGMGQGTQYF.

The rearrangement joins TRBV6-1 to TRBJ2-7, with TRBD2 identical over 9 bases. After removal of 6 bases from V and 5 bases from J, the junction contained 5 bases not matched to a gene. CDR1 is MNHNS and CDR2 is SASEGT in the germline V gene. CDR3 length: 13 residues. Here the CDR3 reads CASRGGGAHEQYF. The CDR3, as DNA: TGTGCCAGCAGAGGCGGGGGGGCCCACGAGCAGTACTTC.

The chain recombines TRBV10-1 with TRBJ2-5; unclear D gene. This CDR3 contains 13 residues. Germline V gene sequence: CDR1 WNHNN, CDR2 SYGVQD (reference sequence). V lost 2 bases and J 11 bases, leaving 15 bases between the germline ends. The chain's CDR3 is CASSETADTFQYF. The DNA of the CDR3 is TGCGCCAGCAGTGAGACGGCAGATACTTTTCAGTACTTC.

This clonotype was seen only a few times. The J gene is TRBJ2-3, the V gene TRBV29-1; TRBD2 aligns across 8 bases. The V gene end was trimmed by 0 bases and the J gene end by 3 bases; junction bases not matched to a gene: 11. The CDR3 is 17 residues long. The germline V gene encodes CDR1 SQVTM and CDR2 ANQGSEA. This chain's CDR3 is CSVEERDAGGVTDTQYF. The CDR3 DNA reads TGCAGCGTTGAAGAGAGGGACGCGGGAGGAGTAACAGATACGCAGTATTTT.

The chain employs TRBV2 and TRBJ2-7; D is ambiguous. The CDR3 has 13 amino acids. Looked up from germline, CDR1 is SNHLY and CDR2 is FYNNEI. V was cut by 8 bases and J by 2 bases, with 13 bases left in between. CDR3 residues: CASGSGRTYEQYF. CDR3 coding DNA: TGTGCCAGCGGATCAGGCAGGACCTACGAGCAGTACTTC.

The chain links TRBV27 to TRBJ1-6, with 8 bases aligning to TRBD1. The ends lost 5 bases at V and 7 bases at J; junction bases unmatched: 10. Per germline, CDR1 MNHEY and CDR2 SMNVEV (reference sequence). The CDR3 has 16 amino acids. CDR3 nucleotides: TGTGCCAGCAGTACCCTGCCGGGACAGGAAAATTCACCCCTCCACTTT. Translated: CASSTLPGQENSPLHF.

CDR3 DNA: TGCAGTGCTAGAGATAGGTCTAGTTGGGAGACCCAGTACTTC. It specifies CSARDRSSWETQYF. The chain joins TRBV20-1 to TRBJ2-5; the D is unclear. Germline assignment: CDR1 DFQATT and CDR2 SNEGSKA (reference sequence). Trimming stripped 0 bases from V and 5 bases from J, with 13 bases between. The CDR3 has 14 amino acids.

There are a few counts of this clonotype. V and J are TRBV7-9 and TRBJ2-6, with D possibly being TRBD1 (6 bases). Germline CDR1 and CDR2: SEHNR and FQNEAQ (reference sequence). The CDR3 contains 18 residues. V shed 6 bases and J shed 1 base, with 19 bases lying between them. The CDR3 here is CASRPKDSYISGANVLTF. DNA of the CDR3: TGTGCCAGCAGACCTAAGGACAGCTACATATCTGGGGCCAACGTCCTGACTTTC.

This clonotype was found once. This chain connects TRBV3-1 to TRBJ2-7; D is ambiguous. Germline lookup yields CDR1 LGHDT and CDR2 YNNKEL (reference sequence). This CDR3 is built from 14 residues. Between the trimmed V and J ends, which lost 3 bases and 0 bases, there was a span of 9 bases. The CDR3 spells CASSQGRHSYEQYF. CDR3 bases: TGTGCCAGCAGCCAGGGCAGGCACTCCTACGAGCAGTACTTC.

This clonotype was observed a few times. CDR3 sequence: CASSILAGARTDTQYF. CDR3 in DNA: TGTGCCAGCAGTATTCTAGCGGGGGCACGCACAGATACGCAGTATTTT. The chain combines TRBV27 with TRBJ2-3; TRBD2 matches 10 bases. The CDR3 has 16 residues. Losses at the gene ends were 5 bases for V and 1 base for J; bases not matched to a gene: 6. CDR1 and CDR2 from the germline V gene are MNHEY and SMNVEV (reference sequence).

This chain joins TRBV7-9 and TRBJ2-1; possible D gene TRBD1, 5 bases. Trimming cost V 1 base and J 9 bases, with 10 bases left between them. The CDR3 extends over 13 amino acids. CDR1 SEHNR and CDR2 FQNEAQ come from the germline V gene (reference sequence). DNA of the CDR3: TGTGCCAGCAGCTTAGGACAGCACAGTGAGCAGTTCTTC. The encoded protein is CASSLGQHSEQFF.

The rearrangement joins TRBV7-9 to TRBJ2-1, with 10 nucleotides matching TRBD2. The V segment lost 3 bases and the J segment 7 bases; nucleotides outside the gene matches: 9. Germline V lookup: CDR1 SEHNR, CDR2 FQNEAQ (reference sequence). CDR3 size: 16 residues. The CDR3 nucleotides read TGTGCCAGCAGCTTTTCCAGCGGGGGGGGTTTTAATGAGCAGTTCTTC. The encoded protein is CASSFSSGGGFNEQFF.

This clonotype turned up a few times. The rearrangement joins TRBV4-1 to TRBJ2-1, with a weak D call TRBD2 (5 bases). The CDR3 has 17 amino acids. In germline, CDR1 is MGHRA, CDR2 YSYEKL. Between the trimmed V and J ends, which lost 1 base and 6 bases, there was a span of 19 bases. The CDR3 spells CASSQGAGRPAGNEQFF. The CDR3 DNA sequence: TGCGCCAGCAGCCAAGGGGCTGGGCGTCCGGCGGGCAATGAGCAGTTCTTC.

The genes are TRBV28 and TRBJ1-6, with 8 bases matching TRBD1. There are 14 residues in the CDR3. The germline V gene has CDR1 MDHEN and CDR2 SYDVKM. V shed 7 bases, J shed 10 bases, and the junction held 9 bases outside the gene matches. The CDR3 sequence: CASTGQGERSPLHF. The CDR3 DNA sequence: TGTGCCAGCACCGGACAGGGAGAGAGATCACCCCTCCACTTT.

The chain joins TRBV15 to TRBJ1-5, with D possibly TRBD1 on 5 matching bases. Trimming stripped 1 base from V and 4 bases from J, with 8 bases between. This CDR3 has 14 residues. Germline V gene sequence: CDR1 LNHNV, CDR2 YYDKDF (reference sequence). The CDR3 loop reads CATSRGRGNQPQHF. The CDR3 region has the DNA TGTGCCACCAGCAGAGGGCGGGGGAATCAGCCCCAGCATTTT.

This chain links TRBV7-9 with TRBJ2-5, with D possibly TRBD2 on 5 matching bases. The CDR3 contains 15 residues. V was pared by 2 bases and J by 2 bases, with 12 bases between. Germline CDR1 is SEHNR and CDR2 is FQNEAQ (reference sequence). DNA for the CDR3: TGTGCCAGCAGCTTATGGCGGGCAGGTCAAGAGACCCAGTACTTC. Its protein product is CASSLWRAGQETQYF.

This sequence joins TRBV9 and TRBJ2-7, with D maybe TRBD1 (5 bases). The J call could be wrong; TRBJ2-4 is a better fit for the DNA end. The germline CDR1 and CDR2 sequences are SGDLS and YYNGEE. The CDR3 is 14 amino acids. Here the CDR3 reads CASSSRDQKNIQYF. CDR3 sequence (DNA): TGTGCCAGCTCATCCAGGGATCAGAAAAACATTCAGTACTTC.

This chain connects TRBV5-6 to TRBJ2-3, with D perhaps TRBD2 (6 bases). This CDR3 is built from 15 residues. V shed 4 bases and J shed 4 bases, with 16 bases lying between them. Germline loops: CDR1 SGHDT, CDR2 YYEEEE. DNA for the CDR3: TGTGCCAGCAGCCCACGACAGCGGGTCGCAGATACGCAGTATTTT. Translated: CASSPRQRVADTQYF. The complete variable domain, with remaining parts taken from reference TRBV5-6 and TRBJ2-3, reads DAGVTQSPTHLIKTRGQQVTLRCSPKSGHDTVSWYQQALGQGPQFIFQYYEEEERQRGNFPDRFSGHQFPNYSSELNVNALLLGDSALYLCASSPRQRVADTQYFGPGTRLTVL.

The chain recombines TRBV27 with TRBJ2-5, with D perhaps TRBD1 (6 bases). CDR3 length equals 15 residues. Trimming took off 6 bases at V and 4 bases at J, with 18 bases between the two ends. CDR1 is MNHEY and CDR2 is SMNVEV in the germline V gene (reference sequence). This chain's CDR3 is CASREDQGPPETQYF. CDR3 sequence (DNA): TGTGCCAGCAGGGAAGACCAGGGGCCCCCAGAGACCCAGTACTTC.

V usage is TRBV19 and J usage is TRBJ2-1; D gene ambiguous. This CDR3 spans 11 amino acids. Germline V gene sequence: CDR1 LNHDA, CDR2 SQIVND (reference sequence). The V end was cut by 3 bases, the J end by 6 bases, with 3 bases between. This CDR3 reads CASSMSNEQFF. In nucleotides, the CDR3 is TGTGCCAGTAGTATGAGCAATGAGCAGTTCTTC.

The J gene is TRBJ2-5, the V gene TRBV20-1; D gene uncertain. This CDR3 contains 12 residues. From germline, CDR1 is DFQATT and CDR2 SNEGSKA (reference sequence). V gave up 3 bases and J gave up 5 bases, with 10 bases separating them. This CDR3 reads CSASPAAETQYF. The CDR3 nucleotides read TGCAGTGCTAGTCCTGCCGCGGAGACCCAGTACTTC.

V usage is TRBV7-9 and J usage is TRBJ2-5; 8 bases are shared with TRBD2. The CDR3 extends over 16 amino acids. The ends lost 0 bases at V and 2 bases at J; junction bases unmatched: 5. The V gene's germline CDR1 is SEHNR and CDR2 FQNEAQ (reference sequence). In DNA form, the CDR3 reads TGTGCCAGCAGCTTAGCTCAGCGGGGGATACAAGAGACCCAGTACTTC. Translating gives CASSLAQRGIQETQYF.